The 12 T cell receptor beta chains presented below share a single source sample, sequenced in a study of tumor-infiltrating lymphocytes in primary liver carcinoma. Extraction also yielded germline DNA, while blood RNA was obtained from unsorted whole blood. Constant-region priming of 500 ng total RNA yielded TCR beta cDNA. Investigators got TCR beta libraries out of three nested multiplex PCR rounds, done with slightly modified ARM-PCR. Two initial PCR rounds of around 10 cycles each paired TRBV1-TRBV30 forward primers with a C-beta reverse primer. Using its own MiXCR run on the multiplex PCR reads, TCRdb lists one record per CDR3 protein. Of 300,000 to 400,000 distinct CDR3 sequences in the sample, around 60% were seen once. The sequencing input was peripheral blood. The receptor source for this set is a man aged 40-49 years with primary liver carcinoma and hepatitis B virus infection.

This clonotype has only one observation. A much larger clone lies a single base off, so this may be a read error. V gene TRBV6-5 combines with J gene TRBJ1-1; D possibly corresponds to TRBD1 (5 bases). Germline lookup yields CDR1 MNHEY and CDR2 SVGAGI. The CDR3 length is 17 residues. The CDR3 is CAGSYSFRQIMNTEAFF. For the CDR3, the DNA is TGTGCCGGCAGTTACTCCTTCCGACAGATTATGAACACTGAAGCTTTCTTT.

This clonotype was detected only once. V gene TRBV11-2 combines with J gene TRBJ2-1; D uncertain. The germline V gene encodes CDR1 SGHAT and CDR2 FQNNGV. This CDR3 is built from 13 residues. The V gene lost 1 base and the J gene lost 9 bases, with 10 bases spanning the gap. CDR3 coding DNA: TGTGCCAGCAGCTTAGCTCGGGTTAGTGAGCAGTTCTTC. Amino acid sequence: CASSLARVSEQFF.

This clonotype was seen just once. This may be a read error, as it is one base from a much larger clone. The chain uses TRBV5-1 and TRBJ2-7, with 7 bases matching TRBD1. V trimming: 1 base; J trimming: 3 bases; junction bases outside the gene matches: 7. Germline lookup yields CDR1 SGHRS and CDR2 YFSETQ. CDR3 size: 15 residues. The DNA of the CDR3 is TGCGCCAGCAGCTTGACAGGGGTTGGGAACTACGAGCAGTACTTC. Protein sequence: CASSLTGVGNYEQYF.

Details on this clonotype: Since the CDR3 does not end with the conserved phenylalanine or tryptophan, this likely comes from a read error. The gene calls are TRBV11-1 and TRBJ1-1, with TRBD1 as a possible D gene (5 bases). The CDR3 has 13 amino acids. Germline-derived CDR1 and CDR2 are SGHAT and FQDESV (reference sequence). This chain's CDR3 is CASNLSGLTEAFL. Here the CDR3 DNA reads TGTGCCAGCAACTTATCGGGGCTTACTGAAGCTTTCCTT.

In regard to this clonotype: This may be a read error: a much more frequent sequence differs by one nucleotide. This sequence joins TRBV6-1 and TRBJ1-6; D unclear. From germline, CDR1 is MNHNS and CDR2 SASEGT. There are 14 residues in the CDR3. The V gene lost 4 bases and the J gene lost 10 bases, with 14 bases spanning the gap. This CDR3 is CASSGSSGGSPLHF. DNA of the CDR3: TGTGCCAGCAGTGGGAGCAGTGGAGGATCACCCCTCCACTTT.

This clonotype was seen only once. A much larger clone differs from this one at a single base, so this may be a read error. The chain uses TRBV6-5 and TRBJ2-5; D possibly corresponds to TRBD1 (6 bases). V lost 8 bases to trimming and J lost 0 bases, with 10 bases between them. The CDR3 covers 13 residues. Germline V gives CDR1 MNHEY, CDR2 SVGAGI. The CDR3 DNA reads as TGTGCCAGCCATGGACAGAACCAAGAGACCCAGTACTTC. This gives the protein CASHGQNQETQYF.

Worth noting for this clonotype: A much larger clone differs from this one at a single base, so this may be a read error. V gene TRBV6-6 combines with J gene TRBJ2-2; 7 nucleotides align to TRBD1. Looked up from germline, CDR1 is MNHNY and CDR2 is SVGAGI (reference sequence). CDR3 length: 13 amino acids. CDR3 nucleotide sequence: TGTGCCAGCAGAGGGACAGCAACCGGGGAGCTGTCTTTT. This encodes CASRGTATGELSF.

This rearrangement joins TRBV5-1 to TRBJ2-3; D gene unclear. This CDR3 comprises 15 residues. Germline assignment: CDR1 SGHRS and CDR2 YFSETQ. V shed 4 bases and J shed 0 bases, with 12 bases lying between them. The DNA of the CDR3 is TGCGCCAGCAGCCCCCTAAGTGGGAGCACAGATACGCAGTATTTT. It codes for CASSPLSGSTDTQYF.

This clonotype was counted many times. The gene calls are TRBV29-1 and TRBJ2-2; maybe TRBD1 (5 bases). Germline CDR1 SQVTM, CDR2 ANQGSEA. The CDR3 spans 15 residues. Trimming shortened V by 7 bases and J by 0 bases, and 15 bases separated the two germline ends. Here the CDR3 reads CSATQQGTNTGELFF. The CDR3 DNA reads TGCAGCGCCACCCAGCAGGGCACGAACACCGGGGAGCTGTTTTTT.

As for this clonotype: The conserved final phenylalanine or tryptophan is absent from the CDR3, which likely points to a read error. The CDR3 protein is CASPWREPKGEQFL. Here the CDR3 DNA reads TGTGCCAGCCCCTGGCGGGAGCCTAAGGGTGAGCAGTTCCTC. The J gene is TRBJ2-1, the V gene TRBV6-2 or TRBV6-3, with 7 bases aligning to TRBD2. Looked up from germline, CDR1 is MNHEY and CDR2 is SVGEGT. The CDR3 runs to 14 residues. V gave up 8 bases and J gave up 9 bases; unmatched junction bases: 13.

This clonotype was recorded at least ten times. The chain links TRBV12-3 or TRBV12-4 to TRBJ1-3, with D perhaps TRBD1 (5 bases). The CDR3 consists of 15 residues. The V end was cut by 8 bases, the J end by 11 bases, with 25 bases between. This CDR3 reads CASLRDGALEEPIYF. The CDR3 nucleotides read TGTGCCAGCCTGAGGGACGGAGCTCTGGAGGAGCCCATATATTTT.

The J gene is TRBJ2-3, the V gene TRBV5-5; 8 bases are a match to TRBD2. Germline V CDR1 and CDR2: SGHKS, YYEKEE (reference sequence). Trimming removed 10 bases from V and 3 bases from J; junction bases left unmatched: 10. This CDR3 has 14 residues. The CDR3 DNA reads TGTGCCGGTGCTTATAGCGGGATTACAGATACGCAGTATTTT. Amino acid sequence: CAGAYSGITDTQYF.